The 27 T cell receptor beta chains below all came from one sample that was sequenced in a study of cytomegalovirus exposure and HLA in healthy donors. Primers included in the PCR were 60 Vbeta and 13 Jbeta primers. Generated by immunoSEQ multiplex PCR, the TCRdb table keeps only in-frame clones and is missing some. The data show some 150,000 clones, about 72% seen once. The sequencing sample was made of PBMCs. These receptors were obtained from a human donor in good health.

This rearrangement joins TRBV7-2 to TRBJ2-7; TRBD2 might be the D (6 bases). Trimming removed 6 bases from V and 4 bases from J, with 22 bases in between. The CDR3 loop spans 16 amino acids. CDR1 is SGHTA and CDR2 is FQGNSA in the germline V gene. The CDR3 nucleotides are TGTGCCAGCAGTCCTACCCATGGGGGGAGCGTGTACGAGCAGTACTTC. It encodes CASSPTHGGSVYEQYF.

This clone was detected only a few times. The same CDR3 can be traced to other DNA sequences in this sample. This chain joins TRBV11-3 and TRBJ2-3; 7 bases line up with TRBD2. CDR3 length: 13 residues. Germline loops: CDR1 SGHNT, CDR2 YENEEA. With V trimmed by 6 bases and J by 4 bases, 4 bases remained unmatched. The CDR3 here is CASSLGGADTQYF. The CDR3 coding sequence is TGTGCCAGCAGTTTGGGGGGGGCAGATACGCAGTATTTT.

In DNA form, the CDR3 reads TGCGCCAGCAGCTTTCGGGGGGACGCCGGGGAGCTGTTTTTT. It specifies CASSFRGDAGELFF. The chain carries TRBV5-1 and TRBJ2-2, with 7 bases matching TRBD2. V was pared by 2 bases and J by 6 bases, with 4 bases of the junction left unmatched. Germline V gives CDR1 SGHRS, CDR2 YFSETQ. The CDR3 sequence is 14 residues long.

The chain recombines TRBV6-6 with TRBJ2-3; no firm D call. V lost 7 bases to trimming and J lost 0 bases, with 11 bases between them. Per germline, CDR1 MNHNY and CDR2 SVGAGI (reference sequence). The CDR3 runs 14 residues. Here the CDR3 reads CASTRPDSTDTQYF. As DNA, the CDR3 is TGTGCCAGCACTAGACCTGACAGCACAGATACGCAGTATTTT.

About this clone itself: This CDR3 is also generated by other DNA sequences in the sample. The chain combines TRBV7-9 with TRBJ2-7, with D tentatively TRBD1 (6 bases). Trimming stripped 1 base from V and 5 bases from J, with 12 bases between. Per germline, CDR1 SEHNR and CDR2 FQNEAQ (reference sequence). This CDR3 is built from 14 residues. CDR3 protein: CASSLGQGLDEQYF. In nucleotides, the CDR3 is TGTGCCAGCAGCTTAGGGCAGGGGTTGGACGAGCAGTACTTC.

The chain has TRBV5-1 and TRBJ1-1; no firm D call. Looked up from germline, CDR1 is SGHRS and CDR2 is YFSETQ. Trimming removed 0 bases from V and 0 bases from J, with 9 bases in between. This CDR3 comprises 15 residues. This CDR3 reads CASSLDQAMNTEAFF. In DNA, the CDR3 is TGCGCCAGCAGCTTGGACCAGGCTATGAACACTGAAGCTTTCTTT.

The DNA of the CDR3 is TGTGCCAGCAGCCCGCCGACTAGCGAACGCACAGATACGCAGTATTTT. This codes for CASSPPTSERTDTQYF. The chain employs TRBV7-6 and TRBJ2-3, with 8 nucleotides matching TRBD2. J gave up 1 base and V 5 bases, and 8 bases lay outside the gene matches. The germline CDR1 and CDR2 sequences are SGHVS and FNYEAQ. This CDR3 is built from 16 residues. Full variable domain (remainder filled in from reference TRBV7-6 and TRBJ2-3): GAGVSQSPRYKVTKRGQDVALRCDPISGHVSLYWYRQALGQGPEFLTYFNYEAQQDKSGLPNDRFSAERPEGSISTLTIQRTEQRDSAMYRCASSPPTSERTDTQYFGPGTRLTVL.

V is TRBV5-3 and J is TRBJ1-4; D gene ambiguous. TRBV5-3 is designated an ORF whose function remains uncertain. The CDR3 runs to 17 residues. V lost 0 bases and J 6 bases, leaving 18 bases between the germline ends. This CDR3 is CARSLGRFGVCDEKLFF. The CDR3 coding sequence is TGTGCCAGAAGCTTGGGGAGGTTCGGGGTTTGTGATGAAAAACTGTTTTTT.

The chain joins TRBV19 to TRBJ2-1; D unclear. CDR3 length: 15 amino acids. CDR1 LNHDA and CDR2 SQIVND come from the germline V gene (reference sequence). The V end lost 6 bases, the J end lost 6 bases, and 18 bases lay between the germline ends. The CDR3 region is CASSQVSTSGNEQFF. In DNA form, the CDR3 reads TGTGCCAGTAGCCAGGTTAGTACTTCCGGCAATGAGCAGTTCTTC.

The chain couples TRBV19 to TRBJ1-5, with a weak D call TRBD1 (5 bases). Trimming took 3 bases from V and 4 from J, leaving 10 bases between them. The CDR3 contains 14 residues. Germline CDR1 and CDR2: LNHDA and SQIVND (reference sequence). The CDR3 DNA is TGTGCCAGTAGTATGGGGCAGAGAAATCAGCCCCAGCATTTT. Its protein is CASSMGQRNQPQHF.

The rearrangement uses TRBV19 and TRBJ1-5, with 7 bases matching TRBD1. This CDR3 is built from 16 residues. Germline CDR1 reads LNHDA; CDR2 reads SQIVND (reference sequence). With V trimmed by 7 bases and J by 2 bases, 11 bases remained unmatched. In DNA form, the CDR3 reads TGTGCCAGTAATCGGGCCCTTGGACAGGGCAATCAGCCCCAGCATTTT. Protein sequence: CASNRALGQGNQPQHF.

The chain employs TRBV30 and TRBJ1-5; maybe TRBD1 (6 bases). The CDR3 length is 13 residues. V was cut by 2 bases and J by 5 bases, with 10 bases left in between. The germline V gene encodes CDR1 GTSNPN and CDR2 SVGIG (reference sequence). The CDR3 here is CAWSHRVDQPQHF. DNA of the CDR3: TGTGCCTGGAGTCACAGGGTGGATCAGCCCCAGCATTTT.

The rearrangement joins TRBV25-1 to TRBJ2-7, with D unclear. Germline V gene lookup returns CDR1 MGHDK and CDR2 SYGVNS. The CDR3 totals 17 residues. V was trimmed by 1 base and J by 0 bases, leaving 16 bases between them. The CDR3 protein is CASSESRFQKSSYEQYF. In DNA, the CDR3 is TGTGCCAGCAGTGAATCGAGGTTTCAAAAGAGCTCCTACGAGCAGTACTTC.

The DNA for the CDR3 is TGCAGCGTTGGGAGCCCAAGGACAGCTACCTACGAGCAGTACTTC. Protein: CSVGSPRTATYEQYF. This chain links TRBV29-1 with TRBJ2-7; maybe TRBD1 (6 bases). The length of the CDR3 is 15 residues. Germline CDR1 reads SQVTM; CDR2 reads ANQGSEA. The V end was cut by 4 bases, the J end by 2 bases, with 18 bases between.

This chain uses TRBV2 with TRBJ2-7; TRBD2 aligns across 10 bases. Losses at the gene ends were 3 bases for V and 0 bases for J; bases not matched to a gene: 5. Germline-derived CDR1 and CDR2 are SNHLY and FYNNEI. The CDR3 has 16 residues. The CDR3 nucleotides are TGTGCCAGCAGTGAGGCTAGCGGGGGCCTCTCCTACGAGCAGTACTTC. Translation: CASSEASGGLSYEQYF.

This chain uses TRBV6-4 with TRBJ1-1; 8 nucleotides align to TRBD1. V lost 6 bases to trimming and J lost 3 bases; unmatched junction nucleotides: 6. The CDR3 loop spans 14 amino acids. The germline V gene encodes CDR1 MRHNA and CDR2 SNTAGT. The CDR3 bases are TGTGCCAGCAGGAGACAGGGGTATGACACTGAAGCTTTCTTT. It specifies CASRRQGYDTEAFF.

The chain has TRBV7-9 and TRBJ1-1; no clear D gene. There are 15 residues in the CDR3. Germline CDR1 SEHNR, CDR2 FQNEAQ (reference sequence). V was pared by 0 bases and J by 4 bases, with 12 bases between. The CDR3, as DNA: TGTGCCAGCAGCTTAGCCCTCCCTTTTTCCACTGAAGCTTTCTTT. Residues: CASSLALPFSTEAFF.

This clone was observed a few times. The genes are TRBV7-8 and TRBJ2-3, with no clear D. V shed 6 bases and J shed 0 bases, with 28 bases lying between them. In germline, CDR1 is SGHVS, CDR2 FQNEAQ. The length of the CDR3 is 20 residues. CDR3 loop: CASSTVLGIYFWASTDTQYF. In DNA form, the CDR3 reads TGTGCCAGCAGTACCGTTCTTGGCATCTATTTCTGGGCTAGCACAGATACGCAGTATTTT.

J is TRBJ2-7 and V is TRBV11-2; possibly TRBD1 for D (6 bases). Germline assignment: CDR1 SGHAT and CDR2 FQNNGV. The V gene lost 2 bases and the J gene lost 0 bases, with 20 bases spanning the gap. CDR3 size: 18 residues. The CDR3 nucleotides read TGTGCCAGCAGCTTAAAGCTTCGAGACAGGACAGACTCCTACGAGCAGTACTTC. Protein: CASSLKLRDRTDSYEQYF.

V is TRBV2 and J is TRBJ2-5; 11 bases match TRBD2. Germline V CDR1 and CDR2: SNHLY, FYNNEI. The CDR3 spans 15 residues. Unmatched junction bases numbered 7, after V lost 8 bases and J lost 2 bases. CDR3 sequence: CASRRLAGSQETQYF. CDR3 DNA sequence: TGTGCCAGCCGCCGACTAGCGGGGAGTCAAGAGACCCAGTACTTC. Supplemented by reference TRBV2 and TRBJ2-5, the full variable domain reads EPEVTQTPSHQVTQMGQEVILRCVPISNHLYFYWYRQILGQKVEFLVSFYNNEISEKSEIFDDQFSVERPDGSNFTLKIRSTKLEDSAMYFCASRRLAGSQETQYFGPGTRLLVL.

V is TRBV7-2 and J is TRBJ2-3, with 11 bases lining up with TRBD1. With 3 bases clipped from V and 3 bases from J, the junction kept 8 bases outside the gene matches. Germline V CDR1 and CDR2: SGHTA, FQGNSA. The CDR3 consists of 17 residues. The CDR3 nucleotides are TGTGCCAGCAGCTTTGCCGGGACAGGGGGGGGAACAGATACGCAGTATTTT. Amino acids: CASSFAGTGGGTDTQYF.

The V gene is TRBV7-3, the J gene TRBJ1-6; 9 bases map to TRBD1. This CDR3 spans 14 amino acids. V lost 5 bases and J lost 8; bases outside the gene matches: 4. Germline V gives CDR1 SGHTA, CDR2 FQGTGA. CDR3 nucleotide sequence: TGTGCCAGCAGCGCGACAGGGGGGGATTCACCCCTCCACTTT. Translation gives CASSATGGDSPLHF. Based on the CDR3 plus reference TRBV7-3 and TRBJ1-6, the full variable domain is GAGVSQTPSNKVTEKGKYVELRCDPISGHTALYWYRQSLGQGPEFLIYFQGTGAADDSGLPNDRFFAVRPEGSVSTLKIQRTERGDSAVYLCASSATGGDSPLHFGNGTRLTVT.

This chain joins TRBV18 and TRBJ1-6, with D possibly TRBD1 on 6 matching bases. V lost 4 bases to trimming and J lost 7 bases, with 11 bases between them. Per the germline V gene, CDR1 is KGHSH and CDR2 is LQKENI. The CDR3 loop spans 14 amino acids. CDR3 region: CASSRAQGNSPLHF. CDR3 in DNA: TGTGCCAGCTCACGGGCGCAGGGGAATTCACCCCTCCACTTT.

This chain joins TRBV30 and TRBJ2-5, with 9 bases matching TRBD2. The germline gives CDR1 GTSNPN, CDR2 SVGIG (reference sequence). This CDR3 has 15 amino acids. The V gene end was trimmed by 0 bases and the J gene end by 11 bases; junction bases not matched to a gene: 13. DNA of the CDR3: TGTGCCTGGAGTGTAAAGGGACTAGCCCTGGGAGAGCAGTACTTC. It codes for CAWSVKGLALGEQYF.

This chain connects TRBV6-1 to TRBJ2-7; 8 bases line up with TRBD1. The germline V gene encodes CDR1 MNHNS and CDR2 SASEGT. V lost 3 bases and J lost 1; bases outside the gene matches: 5. CDR3 length: 15 amino acids. In DNA, the CDR3 is TGTGCCAGCAGTGACCCGGGACAGGTGTCCTACGAGCAGTACTTC. This encodes CASSDPGQVSYEQYF.

CDR3 amino acids: CASTGISYEQYF. The CDR3 DNA follows: TGTGCCAGCACAGGGATATCCTACGAGCAGTACTTC. The chain has TRBV2 and TRBJ2-7; possible D gene TRBD1, 5 bases. Trimming took 7 bases from V and 1 from J, leaving 8 bases between them. Germline loops: CDR1 SNHLY, CDR2 FYNNEI. CDR3 length equals 12 residues.

This clone was counted once. The rearrangement uses TRBV7-2 and TRBJ2-2, with TRBD1 matching over 8 bases. Per germline, CDR1 SGHTA and CDR2 FQGNSA. Losses at the gene ends were 2 bases for V and 3 bases for J; bases not matched to a gene: 8. The CDR3 has 17 amino acids. CDR3 loop: CASSLSVRGLDTGELFF. CDR3 DNA sequence: TGTGCCAGCAGCTTATCGGTCAGGGGGCTAGACACCGGGGAGCTGTTTTTT.